The rows below give T cell receptor beta chains drawn from one sample of a study of OX40 agonist ivuxolimab in advanced cancers. Clones were sequenced by immunoSEQ multiplex PCR, and TCRdb holds only the in-frame ones, with some missing. The table lists tens of thousands of clones, about 80% of them singletons. This sample comprised CD4+ or CD8+ T cells sorted from blood, obtained in a trial of the OX40 agonist ivuxolimab. These TCRs come from an adult with an advanced solid tumor such as melanoma, head and neck, liver or kidney cancer. CDR3s include the opening cysteine and the closing phenylalanine or tryptophan. D genes are given only for firm matches. Expanded clones are given a class, and other clones once, few, many or no size at all.

clone_size | j_call | v_call | d_call | cdr3_nt | cdr3_aa
NA | TRBJ1-1 | TRBV6-5 | NA | TGTGCCAGCAGTTACCCTGGATTTGAAGCTTTCTTT | CASSYPGFEAFF
NA | TRBJ1-1 | TRBV11-3 | NA | TGTGCCAGCAGCTTAGGCGGGGGTGGTGGTGAAGCTTTCTTT | CASSLGGGGGEAFF
NA | TRBJ1-3 | TRBV2 | TRBD1 | TGTGCCAGCAGTGAAGTACAGGGGGCTAGAAACACCATATATTTT | CASSEVQGARNTIYF
NA | TRBJ2-1 | TRBV28 | TRBD1 | TGTGCCAGCAGTTTTGCCCAAACACGGGGACAGGGCAAACCGAAAACGTTCTACAATGAGCAGTTCTTC | CASSFAQTRGQGKPKTFYNEQFF
NA | TRBJ2-7 | TRBV20-1 | NA | TGCAGTGCCGGCGTGGCCCACGAGCAGTACTTC | CSAGVAHEQYF
few | TRBJ1-5 | TRBV28 | NA | TGTGCCAGCAGTTCCCGGACAGACGGGGCCATTCAGCCCCAGCATTTT | CASSSRTDGAIQPQHF
NA | TRBJ1-1 | TRBV5-1 | NA | TGCGCCAGCAGCTTGGTCGCCGGGACAACAGCAGAAGCTTTCTTT | CASSLVAGTTAEAFF
NA | TRBJ1-2 | TRBV21-1 | NA | TGTGCCAGCCTCATAAATAAGAATGGCTACACCTTC | CASLINKNGYTF
few | TRBJ1-2 | TRBV5-6 | TRBD1 | TGTGCCAGCAGCTTGGCACAGGGGACCCGTGGCTACACCTTC | CASSLAQGTRGYTF
NA | TRBJ2-7 | TRBV6-6 | NA | TGTGCCAGCCGGAACGCCCCACAGCACTACGAGCAGTACTTC | CASRNAPQHYEQYF
NA | TRBJ1-2 | TRBV19 | NA | TGTGCCAGTAGTATAAGAGGTGGCAGGGATGGCTACACCTTC | CASSIRGGRDGYTF
NA | TRBJ1-6 | TRBV10-3 | NA | TGTGCCATCAGTGAAGGTATTAATTCACCCCTCCACTTT | CAISEGINSPLHF
NA | TRBJ2-5 | TRBV18 | NA | TGTGCCAGCTCACCGGCAGGGACGGCCAAAGAGACCCAGTACTTC | CASSPAGTAKETQYF
NA | TRBJ2-2 | TRBV6-5 | TRBD1 | TGTGCCAGCAGAAACAGGGGGGCAAACACCGGGGAGCTGTTTTTT | CASRNRGANTGELFF
NA | TRBJ2-6 | TRBV27 | NA | TGTGCCAGCAGTTCTCGCCCTGACTCCCCAGCCCCCGGGGCCAACGTCCTGACTTTC | CASSSRPDSPAPGANVLTF
NA | TRBJ1-1 | TRBV28 | NA | TGTGCCAGCAGTTTATTATCAGAGGGCAGGGTGGAGGCTTTCTTT | CASSLLSEGRVEAFF
NA | TRBJ2-7 | TRBV10-3 | TRBD1 | TGTGCCATCAGTGAGTCCCTGGGCAGGGGGAACGAGCAGTACTTC | CAISESLGRGNEQYF
NA | TRBJ2-1 | TRBV20-1 | NA | TGCAGTGCGACACGGTACAATGAGCAGTTCTTC | CSATRYNEQFF
NA | TRBJ2-7 | TRBV5-4 | TRBD2 | TGTGCCAGCACTTTTACGGGGGGGCTGGACGAGCAGTACTTC | CASTFTGGLDEQYF
NA | TRBJ2-1 | TRBV19 | NA | TGTGCCAGTAGTATAATGGGGTCTGGTGAGCAGTTCTTC | CASSIMGSGEQFF
NA | TRBJ2-1 | TRBV7-2 | TRBD2 | TGTGCCAGCAGCTTAGTTCCGGGAGGGTGGAGCAATGAGCAGTTCTTC | CASSLVPGGWSNEQFF
NA | TRBJ2-1 | TRBV19 | NA | TGTGCCAGTAGTTTAAGGGGTTCAAACAATGAGCAGTTCTTC | CASSLRGSNNEQFF
NA | TRBJ1-2 | TRBV19 | NA | TGTGCCAGTAGTATTTATCCAAGAATCTATGGCTACACCTTC | CASSIYPRIYGYTF
few | TRBJ2-1 | TRBV7-2 | NA | TGTGCCAGCAGCGTGGACCTTAGCTCCTACAATGAGCAGTTCTTC | CASSVDLSSYNEQFF
NA | TRBJ1-2 | TRBV20-1 | NA | TGCAGTGCTAGAGGTGGCTATGGCTACACCTTC | CSARGGYGYTF
NA | TRBJ1-5 | TRBV7-9 | NA | TGTGCCAGCAGCTTAGGGGGGCTAAATCAGCCCCAGCATTTT | CASSLGGLNQPQHF
once | TRBJ1-1 | TRBV6-5 | NA | TGTGCCAGCAGTTACTCGGGAACCGCTGAAGCTTTCTTT | CASSYSGTAEAFF
NA | TRBJ2-6 | TRBV5-1 | TRBD1 | TGCGCCAGCAGCTTGGAGGGGACAGGGGTCGCTGGGGCCAACGTCCTGACTTTC | CASSLEGTGVAGANVLTF
NA | TRBJ2-1 | TRBV4-3 | NA | TGCGCCAGCAGCCAAGAAGTAGCGCGGGGAGAGCAGTTCTTC | CASSQEVARGEQFF
NA | TRBJ1-3 | TRBV5-5 | NA | TGTGCCAGCAGTCAGGTGCTCTCTGGAAACACCATATATTTT | CASSQVLSGNTIYF
once | TRBJ1-1 | TRBV18 | NA | TGTGCCAGCTCACCACTTGACGGACTTTACATGAACACTGAAGCTTTCTTT | CASSPLDGLYMNTEAFF
once | TRBJ2-1 | TRBV5-6 | NA | TGTGCCAGCAGCTTTAGTTCTAATGAGCAGTTCTTC | CASSFSSNEQFF
NA | TRBJ1-2 | TRBV29-1 | NA | TGCAGCGCGCCGATTACAGGATCTAACTATGGCTACACCTTC | CSAPITGSNYGYTF
NA | TRBJ1-5 | TRBV6-6 | NA | TGTGCCAGCAGTCTCGGGGGGGACGGGGATCAGCCCCAGCATTTT | CASSLGGDGDQPQHF
NA | TRBJ2-7 | TRBV5-6 | NA | TGTGCCAGCAGGGACCTCGTAGTAGCGGAAGACGAGCAGTACTTC | CASRDLVVAEDEQYF
NA | TRBJ1-4 | TRBV12-5 | NA | TGTGCTAGTGGTGCCCGAACGGGCTCAACTAATGAAAAACTGTTTTTT | CASGARTGSTNEKLFF
once | TRBJ1-4 | TRBV27 | NA | TGTGCCAGCAGTCTGGGGGGGGTTGAACTGTTTTTT | CASSLGGVELFF
NA | TRBJ2-1 | TRBV7-9 | NA | TGTGCCAGCAGCTTAGGCCGGGGCCAGGTCTCCTACAATGAGCAGTTCTTC | CASSLGRGQVSYNEQFF
NA | TRBJ1-1 | TRBV7-2 | TRBD1 | TGTGCCAGCAGCACGAGACAGGGGGCCAGCACTGAAGCTTTCTTT | CASSTRQGASTEAFF
NA | TRBJ2-7 | TRBV19 | NA | TGTGCCAGTAGTATAACTTCCGGTCAGGGGCTCGGGGAGCAGTACTTC | CASSITSGQGLGEQYF
NA | TRBJ1-1 | TRBV29-1 | NA | TGCAGCGTTGATACGGGGAGCAGAAAAGCTTTCTTT | CSVDTGSRKAFF
NA | TRBJ2-1 | TRBV7-3 | NA | TGTGCCAGCAGCTTAACGCCCCTATTCAACAATGAGCAGTTCTTC | CASSLTPLFNNEQFF
NA | TRBJ2-4 | TRBV29-1 | NA | TGCAGCGTTTTCCTCCGGAGTATCCAAGCCAAAAACATTCAGTACTTC | CSVFLRSIQAKNIQYF